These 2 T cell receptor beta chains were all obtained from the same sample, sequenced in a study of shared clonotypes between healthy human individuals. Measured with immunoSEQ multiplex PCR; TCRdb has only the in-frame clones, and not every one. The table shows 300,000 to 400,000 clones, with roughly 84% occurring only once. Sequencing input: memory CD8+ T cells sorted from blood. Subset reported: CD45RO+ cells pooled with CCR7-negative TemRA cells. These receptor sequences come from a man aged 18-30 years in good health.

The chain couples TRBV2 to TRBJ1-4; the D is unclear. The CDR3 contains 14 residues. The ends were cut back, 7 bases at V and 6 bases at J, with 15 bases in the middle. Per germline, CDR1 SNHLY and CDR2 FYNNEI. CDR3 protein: CASKVDLFDEKLFF. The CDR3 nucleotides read TGTGCCAGCAAGGTGGATCTTTTTGATGAAAAACTGTTTTTT.

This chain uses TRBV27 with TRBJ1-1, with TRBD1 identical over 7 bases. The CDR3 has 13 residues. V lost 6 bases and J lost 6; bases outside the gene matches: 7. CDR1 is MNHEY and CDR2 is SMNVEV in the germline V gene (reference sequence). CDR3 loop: CASSLQTGPEAFF. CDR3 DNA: TGTGCCAGCAGCCTCCAGACAGGGCCTGAAGCTTTCTTT.